This T cell receptor beta chain comes out of a study of T cell responses to AZD1222 COVID-19 vaccine. Study conclusions and caveats: Only a handful of AZD1222 recipients were seropositive at baseline. Regions 160-218 and 743-854 held dominance among vaccine-associated CD4 TCRs, which spanned spike. Sampling captured repertoires only after the peak T cell response.

Turning to this clone: The antigen is undetermined.

Using immunoSEQ multiplex PCR, the repertoire was profiled, and TCRdb retains in-frame clones only, with some absent. Among approximately 110,000 clones listed, 80% to 90% were seen once. The CDR3 has 12 residues. Germline values: CDR1 LGHDT, CDR2 YNNKEL (reference sequence). The ends were cut back, 5 bases at V and 2 bases at J, with 5 bases in the middle. The sequence came from an adult who received the AZD1222 COVID-19 vaccine. The chain carries TRBV3-1 (or the pseudogene TRBV3-2) and TRBJ2-3, with no clear D. Specimen: peripheral blood, collected 28 days after the second AZD1222 dose. The CDR3 region is CASSSSTDTQYF. The CDR3 DNA reads TGTGCCAGCAGCTCTTCCACAGATACGCAGTATTTT.